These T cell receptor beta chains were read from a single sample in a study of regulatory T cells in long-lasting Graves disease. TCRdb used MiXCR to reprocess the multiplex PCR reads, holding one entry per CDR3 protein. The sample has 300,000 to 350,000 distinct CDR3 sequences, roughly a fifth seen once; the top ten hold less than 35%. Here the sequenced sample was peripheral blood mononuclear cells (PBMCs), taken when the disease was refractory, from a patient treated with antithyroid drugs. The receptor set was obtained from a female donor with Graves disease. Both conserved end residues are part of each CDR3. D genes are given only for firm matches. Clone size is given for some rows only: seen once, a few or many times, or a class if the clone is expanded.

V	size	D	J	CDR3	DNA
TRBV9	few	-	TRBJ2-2	CASSVTRTADTGELFF	TGTGCCAGCAGCGTCACACGGACAGCCGACACCGGGGAGCTGTTTTTT
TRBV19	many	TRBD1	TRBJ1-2	CASSTLDRGDYGYTF	TGTGCCAGTAGTACCCTGGACAGGGGAGACTATGGCTACACCTTC
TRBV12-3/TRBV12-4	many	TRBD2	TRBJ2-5	CANGGAGWKTQYF	TGTGCCAACGGGGGGGCAGGGTGGAAGACCCAGTACTTC
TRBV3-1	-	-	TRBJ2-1	CASSQWGGGSYNEQFF	TGTGCCAGCAGCCAATGGGGGGGCGGCTCCTACAATGAGCAGTTCTTC
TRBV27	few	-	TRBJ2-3	CASSWSQPDTQYF	TGTGCCAGCAGTTGGTCTCAGCCAGATACGCAGTATTTT
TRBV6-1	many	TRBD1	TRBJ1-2	CATTPWTGGDYGYTF	TGTGCCACCACCCCTTGGACAGGGGGAGATTATGGCTACACCTTC
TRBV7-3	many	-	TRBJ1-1	CASSLKGYTEAFF	TGTGCCAGCAGCTTAAAAGGTTACACTGAAGCTTTCTTT
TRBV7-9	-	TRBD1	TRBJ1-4	CASSGAGTANEKLFF	TGTGCCAGCAGCGGTGCCGGGACAGCTAATGAAAAACTGTTTTTT
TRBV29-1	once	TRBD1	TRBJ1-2	CSVDRGQTGYTF	TGCAGCGTTGACAGGGGGCAGACTGGCTACACCTTC
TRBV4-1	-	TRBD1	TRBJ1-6	CASSQSRGQGNSPLHF	TGCGCCAGCAGCCAATCCAGAGGACAGGGAAATTCACCCCTCCACTTT